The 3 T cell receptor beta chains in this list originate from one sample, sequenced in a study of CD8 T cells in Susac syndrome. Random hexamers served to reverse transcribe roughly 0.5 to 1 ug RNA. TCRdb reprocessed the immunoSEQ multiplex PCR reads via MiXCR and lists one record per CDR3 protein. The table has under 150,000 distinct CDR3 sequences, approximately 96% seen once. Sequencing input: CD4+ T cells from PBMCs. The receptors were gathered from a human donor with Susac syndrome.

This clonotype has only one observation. The CDR3 sequence is CSVGPPGGYTQYF. For the CDR3, the DNA is TGCAGCGTCGGACCCCCGGGAGGGTACACGCAGTATTTT. The chain carries TRBV29-1 and TRBJ2-3; 8 bases map to TRBD2. Germline trimming cut 6 bases from V and 9 bases from J; bases unmatched to any gene: 11. The germline V gene encodes CDR1 SQVTM and CDR2 ANQGSEA. The CDR3 is 13 residues long.

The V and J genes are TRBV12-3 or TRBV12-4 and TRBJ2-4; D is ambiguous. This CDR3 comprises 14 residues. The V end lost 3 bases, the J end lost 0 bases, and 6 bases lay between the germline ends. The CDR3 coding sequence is TGTGCCAGCAGTTTGCAGTTAGCCAAAAACATTCAGTACTTC. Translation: CASSLQLAKNIQYF.

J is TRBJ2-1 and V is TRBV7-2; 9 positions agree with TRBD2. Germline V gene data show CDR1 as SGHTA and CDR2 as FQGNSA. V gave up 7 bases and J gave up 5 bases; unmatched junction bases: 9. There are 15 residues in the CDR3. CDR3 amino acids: CASIPKAGGNNEQFF. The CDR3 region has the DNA TGTGCCAGCATCCCCAAGGCGGGAGGGAACAATGAGCAGTTCTTC. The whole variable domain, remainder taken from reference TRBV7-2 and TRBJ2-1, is GAGVSQSPSNKVTEKGKDVELRCDPISGHTALYWYRQSLGQGLEFLIYFQGNSAPDKSGLPSDRFSAERTGGSVSTLTIQRTQQEDSAVYLCASIPKAGGNNEQFFGPGTRLTVL.